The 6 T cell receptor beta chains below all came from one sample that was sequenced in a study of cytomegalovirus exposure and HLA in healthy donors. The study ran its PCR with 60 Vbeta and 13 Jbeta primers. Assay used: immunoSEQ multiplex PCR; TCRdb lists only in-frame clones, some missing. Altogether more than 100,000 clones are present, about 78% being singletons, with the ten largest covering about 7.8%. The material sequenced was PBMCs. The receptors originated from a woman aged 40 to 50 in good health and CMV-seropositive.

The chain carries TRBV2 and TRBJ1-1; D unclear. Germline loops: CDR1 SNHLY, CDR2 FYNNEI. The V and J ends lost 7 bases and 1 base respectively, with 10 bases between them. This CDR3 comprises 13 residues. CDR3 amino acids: CASNLDPNTEAFF. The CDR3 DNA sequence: TGTGCCAGCAACCTAGACCCGAACACTGAAGCTTTCTTT.

CDR3 sequence: CASSAGLAGSAYEQYF. For the CDR3, the DNA is TGTGCCAGCAGCGCGGGACTAGCGGGGTCAGCCTACGAGCAGTACTTC. The V gene is TRBV5-4, the J gene TRBJ2-7; 13 bases match TRBD2. V lost 4 bases, J lost 2 bases, and 6 bases stayed unmatched. The germline V gene encodes CDR1 SGHNT and CDR2 YYREEE (reference sequence). The CDR3 has 16 amino acids.

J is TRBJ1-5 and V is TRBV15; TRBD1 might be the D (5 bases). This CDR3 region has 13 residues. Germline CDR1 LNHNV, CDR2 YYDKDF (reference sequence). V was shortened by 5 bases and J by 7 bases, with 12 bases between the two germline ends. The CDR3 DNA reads TGTGCCACCAGCCGGGGGTCGTGGCAGCCCCAGCATTTT. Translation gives CATSRGSWQPQHF.

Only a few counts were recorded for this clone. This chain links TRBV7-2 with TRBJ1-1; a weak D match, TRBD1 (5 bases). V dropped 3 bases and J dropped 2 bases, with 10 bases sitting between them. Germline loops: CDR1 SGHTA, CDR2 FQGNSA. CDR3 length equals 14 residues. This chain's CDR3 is CASSFPGLNTEAFF. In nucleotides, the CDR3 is TGTGCCAGCAGCTTTCCGGGACTCAACACTGAAGCTTTCTTT.

The CDR3 here is CASSFQGTGRNYEQYF. The CDR3 bases are TGTGCCAGCAGCTTCCAAGGGACAGGCCGCAACTACGAGCAGTACTTC. The chain uses TRBV11-1 and TRBJ2-7, with TRBD1 identical over 8 bases. V lost 3 bases to trimming and J lost 3 bases; unmatched junction nucleotides: 10. This CDR3 region has 16 residues. CDR1 SGHAT and CDR2 FQDESV come from the germline V gene (reference sequence).

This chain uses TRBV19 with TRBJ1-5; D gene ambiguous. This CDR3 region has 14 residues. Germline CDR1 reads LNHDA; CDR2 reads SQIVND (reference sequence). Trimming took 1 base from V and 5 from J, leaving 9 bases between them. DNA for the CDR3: TGTGCCAGTAGTATAGTCTTGTCGGATCAGCCCCAGCATTTT. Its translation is CASSIVLSDQPQHF. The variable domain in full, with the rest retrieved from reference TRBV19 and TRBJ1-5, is DGGITQSPKYLFRKEGQNVTLSCEQNLNHDAMYWYRQDPGQGLRLIYYSQIVNDFQKGDIAEGYSVSREKKESFPLTVTSAQKNPTAFYLCASSIVLSDQPQHFGDGTRLSIL.